A single sample gave rise to the 4 T cell receptor beta chains below, sequenced in a study of PD-1 blockade in classical Hodgkin lymphoma. Documented time point: cycle 4 day 1 (C4D1), after five to seven weeks of nivolumab. Every patient was affected by relapse after autologous stem cell transplantation, while exposure to brentuximab vedotin was not uniform. The assay was immunoSEQ multiplex PCR, and TCRdb's table has in-frame clones only and misses some. This table holds 90,000 to 100,000 clones, roughly 73% found once. Specimen: peripheral blood mononuclear cells (PBMCs), collected before the fourth cycle of nivolumab. These receptors were taken from a human donor with classical Hodgkin lymphoma.

The chain employs TRBV10-3 and TRBJ2-3; 7 nucleotides agree with TRBD1. From germline, CDR1 is ENHRY and CDR2 SYGVKD. The CDR3 runs to 16 residues. J gave up 1 base and V 8 bases, and 12 bases lay outside the gene matches. The CDR3 DNA reads as TGTGCCATCTCAACACAAGGGGGCTTTGGCACAGATACGCAGTATTTT. Translation gives CAISTQGGFGTDTQYF.

V usage is TRBV19 and J usage is TRBJ1-2; TRBD1 matches at 9 bases. The CDR3 is 13 amino acids. With 3 bases clipped from V and 8 bases from J, the junction kept 4 bases outside the gene matches. Germline V gene sequence: CDR1 LNHDA, CDR2 SQIVND (reference sequence). For the CDR3, the DNA is TGTGCCAGTAGTATCCGGACAGGGGTCGGCTACACCTTC. Translation gives CASSIRTGVGYTF. Full variable domain (remainder filled in from reference TRBV19 and TRBJ1-2): DGGITQSPKYLFRKEGQNVTLSCEQNLNHDAMYWYRQDPGQGLRLIYYSQIVNDFQKGDIAEGYSVSREKKESFPLTVTSAQKNPTAFYLCASSIRTGVGYTFGSGTRLTVV.

This chain links TRBV7-8 with TRBJ1-3; no definite D call. Germline loops: CDR1 SGHVS, CDR2 FQNEAQ. The V end was cut by 1 base, the J end by 1 base, with 5 bases between. The CDR3 loop spans 14 amino acids. The CDR3 nucleotides read TGTGCCAGCAGCTTAGGAGGATCTGGAAACACCATATATTTT. Protein: CASSLGGSGNTIYF.

The V gene is TRBV27, the J gene TRBJ2-7, with TRBD1 matching 9 bases. The CDR3 runs 14 residues. The trim removed 5 bases at V and 7 bases at J, leaving 9 bases unmatched. Germline CDR1 reads MNHEY; CDR2 reads SMNVEV (reference sequence). In DNA, the CDR3 is TGTGCCAGCAGTCGGGACAGGGCTGTCCATGAGCAGTACTTC. Protein: CASSRDRAVHEQYF.